This paragraph reports one T cell receptor beta chain. As yet, its antigen is unknown. The sample is drawn from a study of cytomegalovirus exposure and HLA in healthy donors. Looking at the study overall: An earlier analysis found under 130 million unique TCR beta sequences from 150 million to 200 million T cells. Study-wide results and limits: The authors later linked a missense DCLRE1C variant to TCR beta V- and J-gene trimming. In terms of immune exposure information, only CMV serostatus was available.

Germline CDR1 is MNHEY and CDR2 is SMNVEV (reference sequence). The V segment lost 6 bases and the J segment 6 bases; nucleotides outside the gene matches: 20. The CDR3 spans 19 residues. 13 Jbeta primers and 60 Vbeta primers were used for the PCR. This table comes from immunoSEQ multiplex PCR, and its TCRdb copy is limited to in-frame clones, with some not included. Of 150,000 to 200,000 clones in the sample, more than 60% were seen once. Source material: PBMCs. This TCR came from a woman aged 40 to 55 in good health and CMV-seropositive. J is TRBJ2-3 and V is TRBV27; 11 bases match TRBD2. CDR3 protein: CASSLLPGTSGPYGDTQYF. The CDR3 DNA sequence: TGTGCCAGCAGCCTTCTCCCCGGGACTAGCGGCCCCTATGGGGATACGCAGTATTTT.